This passage covers 18 T cell receptor beta chains from one sample sequenced in a study of T cells in Graves' hyperthyroidism and ophthalmopathy. Amplified TCR beta CDR3 regions derived from RNA transcripts. First-round RT-PCR of the TCR CDR3 relied on the HTBI primer set. TCRdb passed the multiplex PCR reads through MiXCR, listing each CDR3 protein once. The data hold about 640,000 distinct CDR3 sequences, with roughly 20% observed a single time. The sequenced sample consisted of blood. The receptors shown here come from a man aged 30 to 39 with Graves' ophthalmopathy.

The rearrangement uses TRBV20-1 and TRBJ2-3, with 8 bases identical to TRBD2. The CDR3 runs 14 residues. Unmatched junction bases numbered 3, after V lost 3 bases and J lost 1 base. Germline-derived CDR1 and CDR2 are DFQATT and SNEGSKA (reference sequence). This CDR3 reads CSASMRGGTDTQYF. CDR3 DNA sequence: TGCAGTGCTAGTATGCGGGGGGGCACAGATACGCAGTATTTT.

This rearrangement joins TRBV3-1 to TRBJ2-3; no reliable D call. CDR3 length: 17 amino acids. Germline loops: CDR1 LGHDT, CDR2 YNNKEL (reference sequence). The ends were cut back, 0 bases at V and 1 base at J, with 14 bases in the middle. CDR3 protein: CASSQDRVAPGTDTQYF. The CDR3 DNA reads as TGTGCCAGCAGCCAAGACCGGGTGGCTCCAGGCACAGATACGCAGTATTTT.

The chain carries TRBV5-1 and TRBJ2-3; TRBD1 aligns across 9 bases. The CDR3 covers 16 residues. Germline CDR1 and CDR2: SGHRS and YFSETQ. V trimming: 3 bases; J trimming: 5 bases; junction bases outside the gene matches: 10. CDR3 amino acids: CASSSMIGGQGDTQYF. CDR3 sequence (DNA): TGCGCCAGCAGCTCAATGATTGGGGGACAGGGAGATACGCAGTATTTT.

This clonotype was detected only a few times. The chain has TRBV14 and TRBJ2-7; no clear D gene. The CDR3 runs to 13 residues. The V end was cut by 1 base, the J end by 3 bases, with 7 bases between. Germline loops: CDR1 SGHDN, CDR2 FVKESK. This chain's CDR3 is CASSQGHLYEQYF. CDR3 nucleotide sequence: TGTGCCAGCAGCCAAGGGCACCTCTACGAGCAGTACTTC.

This clonotype was recorded at least ten times. V gene TRBV28 combines with J gene TRBJ2-7; D perhaps matches TRBD2 (6 bases). The CDR3 has 15 amino acids. V lost 3 bases, J lost 3 bases, and 15 bases lay in between. The V gene's germline CDR1 is MDHEN and CDR2 SYDVKM. The CDR3 loop reads CASSLEGQEYYEQYF. Written as DNA, the CDR3 is TGTGCCAGCAGTTTGGAGGGGCAGGAATACTACGAGCAGTACTTC.

The chain links TRBV13 to TRBJ1-1; D unresolved. The CDR3 runs 17 residues. Germline assignment: CDR1 PRHDT and CDR2 FYEKMQ (reference sequence). The ends were cut back, 3 bases at V and 1 base at J, with 18 bases in the middle. The CDR3 bases are TGTGCCAGCAGCTTTGGGCAAGTGGTCCGGGGGAACACTGAAGCTTTCTTT. Residues: CASSFGQVVRGNTEAFF.

This clonotype occurred many times. The rearrangement joins TRBV2 to TRBJ2-2; D may be TRBD2 (5 bases). Germline V gene lookup returns CDR1 SNHLY and CDR2 FYNNEI. The CDR3 consists of 14 residues. Trimming stripped 10 bases from V and 4 bases from J, with 16 bases between. The CDR3 is CAILTDSLTGELFF. CDR3 DNA sequence: TGTGCCATCTTGACGGACTCCCTCACCGGGGAGCTGTTTTTT.

The rearrangement links TRBV6-1 to TRBJ2-3, with D possibly matching TRBD2 (6 bases). Per germline, CDR1 MNHNS and CDR2 SASEGT. The CDR3 runs to 16 residues. V gave up 8 bases and J gave up 0 bases, with 18 bases separating them. The CDR3 here is CASPEPLARSTDTQYF. Written as DNA, the CDR3 is TGTGCCAGCCCGGAACCCCTAGCGAGAAGCACAGATACGCAGTATTTT.

This clonotype has more than one count but fewer than ten. The V call is TRBV7-2, the J call TRBJ2-3; no clear D gene. With 5 bases removed from V and 1 base from J, the gap between germline ends came to 13 bases. The CDR3 is made up of 15 amino acids. Germline CDR1 and CDR2: SGHTA and FQGNSA. CDR3: CASSSRVGGTDTQYF. The DNA of the CDR3 is TGTGCCAGCAGCAGCCGGGTGGGTGGCACAGATACGCAGTATTTT.

This chain links TRBV4-2 with TRBJ2-7; TRBD1 aligns across 9 bases. There are 15 residues in the CDR3. Trimming cost V 4 bases and J 3 bases; bases outside gene matches: 7. Per the germline V gene, CDR1 is LGHNA and CDR2 is YNFKEQ. CDR3 protein: CASSRPGQGNYEQYF. For the CDR3, the DNA is TGTGCCAGCAGCCGGCCGGGACAGGGTAACTACGAGCAGTACTTC.

This clonotype appeared a few times. The CDR3 here is CASSLGWDRSYNEQFF. Here the CDR3 DNA reads TGTGCCAGCAGCTTGGGTTGGGACAGGAGTTACAATGAGCAGTTCTTC. The V call is TRBV5-5, the J call TRBJ2-1; 8 positions match TRBD1. CDR3 length: 16 amino acids. Looked up from germline, CDR1 is SGHKS and CDR2 is YYEKEE (reference sequence). Trimming removed 0 bases from V and 4 bases from J; junction bases left unmatched: 6.

This clonotype was seen at least ten times. The chain combines TRBV3-1 with TRBJ2-5; 13 bases align to TRBD2. Germline V gives CDR1 LGHDT, CDR2 YNNKEL (reference sequence). The length of the CDR3 is 18 residues. J was trimmed by 4 bases and V by 1 base; bases with no gene match: 9. The CDR3 nucleotides are TGTGCCAGCAGCCAAGCTGCTGGACTAGCGGGAGATGGAGAGACCCAGTACTTC. Its protein product is CASSQAAGLAGDGETQYF.

This chain links TRBV4-1 with TRBJ1-1; D gene uncertain. This CDR3 spans 13 amino acids. The ends were cut back, 0 bases at V and 8 bases at J, with 10 bases in the middle. Germline values: CDR1 MGHRA, CDR2 YSYEKL. The CDR3, as DNA: TGCGCCAGCAGCCAAGAAGGGTCCGGAGAAGCTTTCTTT. It encodes CASSQEGSGEAFF.

This rearrangement joins TRBV11-2 to TRBJ1-1; possibly TRBD1 for D (5 bases). In germline, CDR1 is SGHAT, CDR2 FQNNGV. V lost 0 bases to trimming and J lost 4 bases, with 12 bases between them. This CDR3 has 15 residues. CDR3 DNA: TGTGCCAGCAGCTTAGAGGGGGGAAAGCGCACTGAAGCTTTCTTT. Amino acids: CASSLEGGKRTEAFF.

The CDR3: CASTEEGTYEQYF. The CDR3 DNA follows: TGTGCCAGCACTGAGGAGGGAACCTACGAGCAGTACTTC. The chain carries TRBV27 and TRBJ2-7, with D maybe TRBD2 (6 bases). The V gene's germline CDR1 is MNHEY and CDR2 SMNVEV (reference sequence). CDR3 size: 13 residues. The germline V and J ends were trimmed by 7 bases and 2 bases, with 12 bases remaining between them.

The rearrangement links TRBV28 to TRBJ1-1, with D hard to call. Looked up from germline, CDR1 is MDHEN and CDR2 is SYDVKM. V lost 5 bases, J lost 0 bases, and 13 bases lay in between. The CDR3 is made up of 15 amino acids. In DNA form, the CDR3 reads TGTGCCAGCAGTAGGACCGGAACTATGAACACTGAAGCTTTCTTT. As protein: CASSRTGTMNTEAFF.

This clonotype was counted a single time. The rearrangement joins TRBV5-5 to TRBJ1-1; TRBD1 matches at 8 bases. V was clipped by 1 base and J by 0 bases; unmatched bases: 5. There are 16 residues in the CDR3. Germline V gene sequence: CDR1 SGHKS, CDR2 YYEKEE (reference sequence). CDR3 protein: CASSLTGGVVNTEAFF. DNA for the CDR3: TGTGCCAGCAGCTTGACAGGGGGGGTAGTGAACACTGAAGCTTTCTTT.

The rearrangement uses TRBV29-1 and TRBJ2-3, with TRBD2 matching over 11 bases. The germline V gene has CDR1 SQVTM and CDR2 ANQGSEA. V lost 4 bases to trimming and J lost 2 bases; unmatched junction nucleotides: 11. The CDR3 covers 17 residues. The CDR3 loop is CSVVRLAGGLNTDTQYF. The CDR3 DNA is TGCAGCGTTGTGAGGCTAGCGGGAGGTCTGAACACAGATACGCAGTATTTT.